The 27 T cell receptor beta chains reported below all come from one sample, sequenced in a study of shared clonotypes between healthy human individuals. Clones were sequenced by immunoSEQ multiplex PCR, and TCRdb holds only the in-frame ones, with some missing. Of about 480,000 clones in the sample, 79% were seen once. Sequenced sample: PBMCs. The receptors stem from a middle-aged woman in good health. Some clones in this sample may be carry-over from other donors' samples.

V and J are TRBV28 and TRBJ2-1; 11 bases fit TRBD2. The CDR3 runs 16 residues. Germline V CDR1 and CDR2: MDHEN, SYDVKM. Unmatched junction bases numbered 10, after V lost 5 bases and J lost 7 bases. The CDR3 reads CASSAPTSGRRNEQFF. In nucleotides, the CDR3 is TGTGCCAGCAGTGCCCCCACTAGCGGGAGACGGAATGAGCAGTTCTTC.

This chain connects TRBV11-3 to TRBJ2-3; 7 nucleotides agree with TRBD1. V shed 4 bases, J shed 2 bases, and the junction held 3 bases outside the gene matches. The CDR3 sequence is 14 residues long. CDR1 and CDR2 (germline): SGHNT, YENEEA. The CDR3 sequence: CASSWTGTTDTQYF. The CDR3 DNA follows: TGTGCCAGCAGCTGGACAGGTACCACAGATACGCAGTATTTT.

This clone was counted a few times. Other DNA sequences from this sample encode an identical CDR3 as well. The gene calls are TRBV30 and TRBJ1-5; D uncertain. Trimming stripped 0 bases from V and 4 bases from J, with 7 bases between. Germline V lookup: CDR1 GTSNPN, CDR2 SVGIG (reference sequence). The CDR3 spans 13 residues. The CDR3 here is CAWSVRGNQPQHF. In nucleotides, the CDR3 is TGTGCCTGGAGTGTACGTGGGAATCAGCCCCAGCATTTT.

This chain links TRBV5-1 with TRBJ2-5, with 11 bases that match TRBD1. Trimming at V came to 4 bases and at J to 5 bases, leaving 13 bases not matched to a gene. Germline values: CDR1 SGHRS, CDR2 YFSETQ. The CDR3 covers 17 residues. CDR3 region: CASSPGQGARGWETQYF. The CDR3 nucleotides read TGCGCCAGCAGCCCCGGACAGGGGGCGCGAGGATGGGAGACCCAGTACTTC.

This chain links TRBV7-6 with TRBJ2-1, with 7 nucleotides matching TRBD2. The V segment lost 5 bases and the J segment 6 bases; nucleotides outside the gene matches: 7. The CDR3 is 14 amino acids. In germline, CDR1 is SGHVS, CDR2 FNYEAQ. CDR3 nucleotides: TGTGCCAGCAGCCCATTTGGGGGGGGCAATGAGCAGTTCTTC. This sequence encodes CASSPFGGGNEQFF.

This chain joins TRBV11-1 and TRBJ2-7; 10 nucleotides agree with TRBD2. The CDR3 has 16 amino acids. Germline CDR1 is SGHAT and CDR2 is FQDESV (reference sequence). V shed 0 bases, J shed 4 bases, and the junction held 6 bases outside the gene matches. DNA of the CDR3: TGTGCCAGCAGCTTAGCCACCCCGACTAGCGGGTACGAGCAGTACTTC. Translating gives CASSLATPTSGYEQYF.

The V and J genes are TRBV6-6 and TRBJ2-2; 13 bases map to TRBD2. The CDR3 contains 15 residues. The germline V gene has CDR1 MNHNY and CDR2 SVGAGI (reference sequence). With V trimmed by 5 bases and J by 6 bases, 3 bases remained unmatched. For the CDR3, the DNA is TGTGCCAGCAGTCCTACTAGCGGGAGGGCCGGGGAGCTGTTTTTT. It encodes CASSPTSGRAGELFF.

As for this clone: A read error may be the cause here, since a much bigger clone is one base away. The chain has TRBV30 and TRBJ2-3; D gene ambiguous. The V end lost 1 base, the J end lost 8 bases, and 16 bases lay between the germline ends. The V gene's germline CDR1 is GTSNPN and CDR2 SVGIG (reference sequence). CDR3 size: 14 residues. The CDR3 here is CAWSDHGEVGTQYF. DNA for the CDR3: TGTGCCTGGAGTGACCACGGAGAGGTAGGTACGCAGTATTTT.

V usage is TRBV28 and J usage is TRBJ2-3, with D perhaps matching TRBD1 (5 bases). Germline V gene sequence: CDR1 MDHEN, CDR2 SYDVKM. V lost 8 bases and J lost 0, with 18 bases in between. This CDR3 is built from 16 residues. CDR3 bases: TGTGCCAGCCCCCCCTTGGGGCTAAGTAGCACAGATACGCAGTATTTT. Translated, it gives CASPPLGLSSTDTQYF.

CDR3 DNA: TGTGCCAGCAGCTTAGCAGGTACTAGCGGGGCCAATGAGCAGTTCTTC. It encodes CASSLAGTSGANEQFF. This chain connects TRBV7-9 to TRBJ2-1, with 10 nucleotides matching TRBD2. Germline V CDR1 and CDR2: SEHNR, FQNEAQ (reference sequence). The CDR3 is 16 amino acids. Trimming removed 0 bases from V and 6 bases from J; junction bases left unmatched: 5.

This clone has a handful of counts. The V gene is TRBV5-1, the J gene TRBJ2-2; a weak D match, TRBD1 (6 bases). The V end lost 0 bases, the J end lost 5 bases, and 11 bases lay between the germline ends. Looked up from germline, CDR1 is SGHRS and CDR2 is YFSETQ. The CDR3 runs 15 residues. CDR3 bases: TGCGCCAGCAGCTTGGTGTCAGGGGTAACCGGGGAGCTGTTTTTT. It codes for CASSLVSGVTGELFF.

V usage is TRBV19 and J usage is TRBJ1-1; TRBD1 is a possible D gene (6 bases). This CDR3 comprises 13 residues. The germline V gene has CDR1 LNHDA and CDR2 SQIVND (reference sequence). The germline V and J ends were trimmed by 6 bases and 6 bases, with 14 bases remaining between them. CDR3 coding DNA: TGTGCCAGTAGAACTACAGGGTCGGCTGAAGCTTTCTTT. Translating it yields CASRTTGSAEAFF.

This clone has just one count. The genes are TRBV19 and TRBJ2-1; maybe TRBD1 (6 bases). Germline V gene sequence: CDR1 LNHDA, CDR2 SQIVND (reference sequence). This CDR3 comprises 15 residues. V lost 1 base and J 7 bases, leaving 14 bases between the germline ends. CDR3 residues: CASSIGGGGLNEQFF. As DNA, the CDR3 is TGTGCCAGTAGTATAGGTGGGGGCGGCCTAAATGAGCAGTTCTTC.

Only a few counts were recorded for this clone. The chain recombines TRBV9 with TRBJ2-2, with D perhaps matching TRBD1 (6 bases). Germline CDR1 reads SGDLS; CDR2 reads YYNGEE. The CDR3 covers 15 residues. Trimming left V 3 bases short and J 5 bases short, with 14 bases between. The CDR3 bases are TGTGCCAGCAGCGCATACTCTAGGGGGACCGGGGAGCTGTTTTTT. Its translation is CASSAYSRGTGELFF.

This rearrangement joins TRBV27 to TRBJ2-5, with TRBD2 matching over 12 bases. CDR3 size: 15 residues. Germline loops: CDR1 MNHEY, CDR2 SMNVEV (reference sequence). After removal of 4 bases from V and 9 bases from J, the junction contained 9 bases not matched to a gene. CDR3 sequence (DNA): TGTGCCAGCAGTTCACATCTAGCGGGAGGGCCCCCCCAGTACTTC. Translated, it gives CASSSHLAGGPPQYF.

The chain recombines TRBV18 with TRBJ1-5; D remains unclear. The germline gives CDR1 KGHSH, CDR2 LQKENI. This CDR3 has 12 residues. Trimming shortened V by 4 bases and J by 7 bases, and 8 bases separated the two germline ends. CDR3 coding DNA: TGTGCCAGCTCACTAGAGACCCAGCCCCAGCATTTT. Protein: CASSLETQPQHF. Combining the CDR3 with reference TRBV18 and TRBJ1-5 gives the whole variable domain NAGVMQNPRHLVRRRGQEARLRCSPMKGHSHVYWYRQLPEEGLKFMVYLQKENIIDESGMPKERFSAEFPKEGPSILRIQQVVRGDSAAYFCASSLETQPQHFGDGTRLSIL.

This chain joins TRBV10-3 and TRBJ1-5; unclear D gene. The CDR3 spans 14 residues. V lost 3 bases and J 3 bases, leaving 9 bases between the germline ends. CDR1 and CDR2 from the germline V gene are ENHRY and SYGVKD. In DNA, the CDR3 is TGTGCCATCAGTGATGAGGAGGTCAATCAGCCCCAGCATTTT. Translation: CAISDEEVNQPQHF.

The genes are TRBV19 and TRBJ1-2; D is unresolved. The V end lost 0 bases, the J end lost 7 bases, and 15 bases lay between the germline ends. The CDR3 covers 15 residues. Germline V gene data show CDR1 as LNHDA and CDR2 as SQIVND (reference sequence). The CDR3 protein is CASSIEGYEAGGYTF. The CDR3 bases are TGTGCCAGTAGTATAGAAGGCTACGAAGCAGGTGGCTACACCTTC.

The chain is built from TRBV6-6 and TRBJ2-7; 8 bases align to TRBD1. CDR3 length: 14 residues. Germline CDR1 reads MNHNY; CDR2 reads SVGAGI (reference sequence). V shed 7 bases, J shed 5 bases, and the junction held 10 bases outside the gene matches. The CDR3 region is CASMTPGRGHEQYF. In nucleotides, the CDR3 is TGTGCCAGCATGACTCCCGGCAGGGGGCACGAGCAGTACTTC.

This clone came up a few times. V is TRBV10-1 and J is TRBJ2-7; TRBD2 is a possible D gene (5 bases). The germline CDR1 and CDR2 sequences are WNHNN and SYGVQD (reference sequence). V was clipped by 4 bases and J by 1 base, with 8 bases between them. The CDR3 has 13 residues. DNA of the CDR3: TGCGCCAGCAGTGCGGGCGGGTCCTACGAGCAGTACTTC. Translated: CASSAGGSYEQYF.

The chain couples TRBV2 to TRBJ1-5, with D possibly being TRBD1 (6 bases). Trimming took off 8 bases at V and 11 bases at J, with 25 bases between the two ends. This CDR3 comprises 15 residues. Germline values: CDR1 SNHLY, CDR2 FYNNEI. The CDR3 coding sequence is TGTGCCAGCGGCCTCGGGACACCAGAAATATCGACCCAGCATTTT. Protein product: CASGLGTPEISTQHF.

The chain uses TRBV7-2 and TRBJ2-3; the D is unclear. Between the trimmed V and J ends, which lost 1 base and 3 bases, there was a span of 14 bases. The germline V gene has CDR1 SGHTA and CDR2 FQGNSA. The CDR3 is made up of 16 amino acids. As DNA, the CDR3 is TGTGCCAGCAGCTTAGTTGAGGCTAGTTTAACAGATACGCAGTATTTT. This gives the protein CASSLVEASLTDTQYF.

The chain is built from TRBV11-1 and TRBJ2-3; 13 positions agree with TRBD2. Germline assignment: CDR1 SGHAT and CDR2 FQDESV (reference sequence). This CDR3 comprises 16 residues. With 1 base clipped from V and 6 bases from J, the junction kept 4 bases outside the gene matches. CDR3 coding DNA: TGTGCCAGCAGCTTAGACCCGACTAGCGGGAGGGATACGCAGTATTTT. This translates into CASSLDPTSGRDTQYF.

This clone occurred a few times. This rearrangement joins TRBV29-1 to TRBJ1-1; weak D call: TRBD1 (5 bases). The CDR3 has 13 amino acids. Germline V gene sequence: CDR1 SQVTM, CDR2 ANQGSEA. Trimming took off 4 bases at V and 8 bases at J, with 17 bases between the two ends. Here the CDR3 reads CSVVGADITEAFF. The CDR3 DNA sequence: TGCAGCGTTGTCGGGGCCGACATCACCGAAGCTTTCTTT.

This clone was recorded a few times. The CDR3 DNA is TGTGCCAGCTCACCAGACCCGGGGAATCAGCCCCAGCATTTT. Translated: CASSPDPGNQPQHF. The chain couples TRBV18 to TRBJ1-5; unclear D gene. The CDR3 totals 14 residues. The germline V gene has CDR1 KGHSH and CDR2 LQKENI. V was clipped by 2 bases and J by 4 bases, with 9 bases between them.

This clone has just one count. The chain is built from TRBV5-8 and TRBJ2-7; D unresolved. This CDR3 region has 13 residues. The germline gives CDR1 SGHTS, CDR2 YDEGEE. Trimming took 3 bases from V and 4 from J, leaving 11 bases between them. The CDR3 spells CASSSYMGYEQYF. The CDR3 nucleotides read TGTGCCAGCAGCTCGTACATGGGGTACGAGCAGTACTTC.

The chain combines TRBV11-2 with TRBJ2-4; 7 nucleotides match TRBD1. The CDR3 runs to 16 residues. Germline V gene data show CDR1 as SGHAT and CDR2 as FQNNGV. Trimming took 5 bases from V and 1 from J; bases not matched to a gene: 8. The CDR3 region is CASSPRTGLAKNIQYF. The CDR3 DNA reads TGTGCCAGCAGCCCCCGGACAGGCTTGGCCAAAAACATTCAGTACTTC.